The 19 T cell receptor beta chains below were found in one sample sequenced in a study of OX40 agonist ivuxolimab in advanced cancers. The assay was immunoSEQ multiplex PCR, and TCRdb's table has in-frame clones only and misses some. The profile covers some 77,000 clones, with 80% to 95% appearing a single time and approximately 0.32% taken by the ten largest. The sample in question was CD4+ or CD8+ T cells sorted from blood, obtained in a trial of the OX40 agonist ivuxolimab. The receptors were gathered from an adult with an advanced solid tumor such as melanoma, head and neck, liver or kidney cancer.

The CDR3 DNA reads as TGCAGCGCTCAAAACCCCGGGGGCAAGAACACTGAAGCTTTCTTT. Translation: CSAQNPGGKNTEAFF. The chain couples TRBV29-1 to TRBJ1-1, with D possibly TRBD1 on 6 matching bases. Germline CDR1 reads SQVTM; CDR2 reads ANQGSEA. V was pared by 7 bases and J by 1 base, with 19 bases between. CDR3 length: 15 amino acids. The full variable domain, with the rest looked up from reference TRBV29-1 and TRBJ1-1, is SAVISQKPSRDICQRGTSLTIQCQVDSQVTMMFWYRQQPGQSLTLIATANQGSEATYESGFVIDKFPISRPNLTFSTLTVSNMSPEDSSIYLCSAQNPGGKNTEAFFGQGTRLTVV.

This chain uses TRBV6-1 with TRBJ1-6, with D possibly matching TRBD1 (6 bases). V lost 7 bases and J 0 bases, leaving 10 bases between the germline ends. CDR1 and CDR2 from the germline V gene are MNHNS and SASEGT. The CDR3 length is 15 residues. The CDR3 here is CASMRDNSYNSPLHF. CDR3 in DNA: TGTGCCAGCATGAGGGACAACTCCTATAATTCACCCCTCCACTTT.

The V and J genes are TRBV7-8 and TRBJ1-1; no definite D call. Germline assignment: CDR1 SGHVS and CDR2 FQNEAQ. Trimming took 1 base from V and 5 from J, leaving 11 bases between them. This CDR3 contains 14 residues. This chain's CDR3 is CASSLGVAGTEAFF. The CDR3 bases are TGTGCCAGCAGCTTAGGGGTGGCGGGAACTGAAGCTTTCTTT. Together with reference TRBV7-8 and TRBJ1-1, the CDR3 gives the full variable domain: GAGVSQSPRYKVAKRGQDVALRCDPISGHVSLFWYQQALGQGPEFLTYFQNEAQLDKSGLPSDRFFAERPEGSVSTLKIQRTQQEDSAVYLCASSLGVAGTEAFFGQGTRLTVV.

Comment on this clone: Within the sample, other DNA sequences also encode this same CDR3. The rearrangement joins TRBV7-6 to TRBJ1-6; D might be TRBD1 (5 bases). This CDR3 region has 16 residues. Trimming took 1 base from V and 9 from J, leaving 16 bases between them. Germline CDR1 SGHVS, CDR2 FNYEAQ. In DNA, the CDR3 is TGTGCCAGCAGCTTAGGGGGACGGGGGGATGGTTCACCCCTCCACTTT. This translates into CASSLGGRGDGSPLHF.

The V gene is TRBV18, the J gene TRBJ2-1, with 7 bases aligning to TRBD2. The germline gives CDR1 KGHSH, CDR2 LQKENI. The junction had 4 bases not matched to a gene; V was cut back by 2 bases and J by 3 bases. The CDR3 has 15 amino acids. The CDR3 DNA reads TGTGCCAGCTCACCAAAACTAGCGAACTACAATGAGCAGTTCTTC. It yields the protein CASSPKLANYNEQFF.

This sequence joins TRBV11-2 and TRBJ2-2; the match to TRBD2 covers 8 bases. V dropped 5 bases and J dropped 5; count of bases not matched to a gene: 7. In germline, CDR1 is SGHAT, CDR2 FQNNGV. The CDR3 is 15 residues long. The CDR3 coding sequence is TGTGCCAGCAGCCCCTTAGCTAGCGGGACCGGGGAGCTGTTTTTT. This sequence encodes CASSPLASGTGELFF.

V is TRBV18 and J is TRBJ1-5; weak D call: TRBD1 (5 bases). Germline V gene data show CDR1 as KGHSH and CDR2 as LQKENI. The V gene lost 2 bases and the J gene lost 5 bases, with 13 bases spanning the gap. This CDR3 is 15 amino acids long. The CDR3 reads CASSPGQGPHQPQHF. CDR3 bases: TGTGCCAGCTCACCAGGGCAGGGCCCCCATCAGCCCCAGCATTTT.

The rearrangement links TRBV5-5 to TRBJ1-5, with a tentative D call TRBD1 (5 bases). Germline-derived CDR1 and CDR2 are SGHKS and YYEKEE (reference sequence). CDR3 size: 14 residues. The germline V and J ends were trimmed by 4 bases and 6 bases, with 14 bases remaining between them. The CDR3 DNA sequence: TGTGCCAGCAGCCGCAGGGATGATGGTCAGCCCCAGCATTTT. It encodes CASSRRDDGQPQHF.

V gene TRBV11-2 combines with J gene TRBJ2-7, with D perhaps TRBD1 (6 bases). CDR1 SGHAT and CDR2 FQNNGV come from the germline V gene. Trimming stripped 0 bases from V and 3 bases from J, with 9 bases between. The CDR3 loop spans 14 amino acids. Written as DNA, the CDR3 is TGTGCCAGCAGCTTAGAGACAGGCTTCTACGAGCAGTACTTC. Its protein product is CASSLETGFYEQYF. Full variable domain (outside the CDR3, taken from reference TRBV11-2 and TRBJ2-7): EAGVAQSPRYKIIEKRQSVAFWCNPISGHATLYWYQQILGQGPKLLIQFQNNGVVDDSQLPKDRFSAERLKGVDSTLKIQPAKLEDSAVYLCASSLETGFYEQYFGPGTRLTVT.

This chain links TRBV5-8 with TRBJ1-4; TRBD1 matches at 7 bases. The CDR3 is made up of 15 amino acids. Trimming cost V 4 bases and J 8 bases; bases outside gene matches: 11. Per the germline V gene, CDR1 is SGHTS and CDR2 is YDEGEE. The DNA for the CDR3 is TGTGCCAGCAGCGTCCGACAGGGAAGCGGGGAAAAACTGTTTTTT. Protein sequence: CASSVRQGSGEKLFF.

This clone was seen only a few times. This chain connects TRBV5-1 to TRBJ2-5; the D gene could be TRBD1 or TRBD2 (5 bases each). Trimming shortened V by 4 bases and J by 1 base, and 8 bases separated the two germline ends. The CDR3 spans 13 residues. Germline V gene data show CDR1 as SGHRS and CDR2 as YFSETQ. The CDR3 loop reads CASSTGTQETQYF. The CDR3 bases are TGCGCCAGCAGCACCGGGACCCAAGAGACCCAGTACTTC.

In this sample, this clone turned up once. The chain carries TRBV6-4 and TRBJ2-1; the D gene is possibly TRBD2 (6 bases). CDR1 is MRHNA, CDR2 SNTAGT, per germline. The length of the CDR3 is 15 residues. The ends were cut back, 3 bases at V and 7 bases at J, with 16 bases in the middle. The CDR3 DNA reads as TGTGCCAGCAGTGAATTCTCCATTGGGGGGAATGAGCAGTTCTTC. Protein sequence: CASSEFSIGGNEQFF.

This CDR3 is CASSLEQGATYEQYF. In DNA form, the CDR3 reads TGCGCCAGCAGCTTGGAACAGGGGGCCACCTACGAGCAGTACTTC. This chain joins TRBV5-1 and TRBJ2-7, with 9 bases identical to TRBD1. Germline CDR1 and CDR2: SGHRS and YFSETQ. CDR3 length: 15 residues. V lost 0 bases and J lost 2; bases outside the gene matches: 3. Based on the CDR3 plus reference TRBV5-1 and TRBJ2-7, the full variable domain is KAGVTQTPRYLIKTRGQQVTLSCSPISGHRSVSWYQQTPGQGLQFLFEYFSETQRNKGNFPGRFSGRQFSNSRSEMNVSTLELGDSALYLCASSLEQGATYEQYFGPGTRLTVT.

J is TRBJ1-1 and V is TRBV5-1; weak D call: TRBD1 (5 bases). Deletions cut 4 bases from V and 1 base from J, with 11 bases between. The CDR3 loop spans 14 amino acids. Germline CDR1 reads SGHRS; CDR2 reads YFSETQ. In DNA form, the CDR3 reads TGCGCCAGCAGCCCTGAGAGGGGGAACACTGAAGCTTTCTTT. Translation gives CASSPERGNTEAFF.

Only one count was recorded for this clone. The chain joins TRBV5-1 to TRBJ1-4; no firm D call. The V gene lost 1 base and the J gene lost 8 bases, with 12 bases spanning the gap. This CDR3 region has 14 residues. Germline CDR1 SGHRS, CDR2 YFSETQ. The chain's CDR3 is CASSLLGSEEKLFF. The CDR3, as DNA: TGCGCCAGCAGCTTGTTGGGGTCGGAAGAAAAACTGTTTTTT.

This clone has a single count. CDR3 in DNA: TGTGCCAGCAGCTTGGACAGGGGAAATAAAGAGACCCAGTACTTC. Translating it yields CASSLDRGNKETQYF. This chain connects TRBV5-4 to TRBJ2-5, with 7 positions matching TRBD1. Germline assignment: CDR1 SGHNT and CDR2 YYREEE (reference sequence). V lost 0 bases and J lost 3; bases outside the gene matches: 5. CDR3 size: 15 residues.

The rearrangement uses TRBV27 and TRBJ2-7; no reliable D call. Germline-derived CDR1 and CDR2 are MNHEY and SMNVEV (reference sequence). Between the trimmed V and J ends, which lost 8 bases and 6 bases, there was a span of 23 bases. The CDR3 extends over 15 amino acids. The CDR3 nucleotides read TGTGCCAGCCGGAAGTTTGGCCTAGATTGGGGCGAGCAGTACTTC. Translated: CASRKFGLDWGEQYF.

CDR3 loop: CASRKGGAGDEKLFF. In nucleotides, the CDR3 is TGTGCCAGCAGGAAGGGGGGAGCAGGGGATGAAAAACTGTTTTTT. The rearrangement uses TRBV6-1 and TRBJ1-4; possible D gene TRBD1, 6 bases. The CDR3 extends over 15 amino acids. CDR1 MNHNS and CDR2 SASEGT come from the germline V gene. Trimming took 6 bases from V and 6 from J, leaving 17 bases between them.

The chain recombines TRBV6-6 with TRBJ2-1; 7 bases align to TRBD2. The trim removed 4 bases at V and 4 bases at J, leaving 10 bases unmatched. CDR1 is MNHNY and CDR2 is SVGAGI in the germline V gene (reference sequence). The CDR3 totals 16 residues. CDR3 bases: TGTGCCAGCAGTTCCCCCGGACTAGTTTCGTACAATGAGCAGTTCTTC. It is translated as CASSSPGLVSYNEQFF.